These T cell receptor beta chains were read from a single sample in a study of OX40 agonist ivuxolimab in advanced cancers. Profiled with immunoSEQ multiplex PCR; TCRdb holds only in-frame clones, not every one. Here the sample spans fewer than 85,000 clones, roughly nine tenths being singletons. The sample in question was CD4+ or CD8+ T cells sorted from blood, obtained in a trial of the OX40 agonist ivuxolimab. Every receptor here comes from an adult with an advanced solid tumor such as melanoma, head and neck, liver or kidney cancer. Both conserved end residues are part of each CDR3. Each record gives: J gene, D gene, V gene, clone size, CDR3 protein, CDR3 DNA. The D gene is left open where the match is weak. Rows give clone size only sometimes, using once, few, many, or a class for an expanded clone.

TRBJ2-5 TRBD2 TRBV18 . CASSPSRGGQETQYF TGTGCCAGCTCACCCTCCCGGGGGGGGCAAGAGACCCAGTACTTC
TRBJ2-2 TRBD2 TRBV6-5 . CASRISGVGLGELFF TGTGCCAGCAGGATTAGCGGGGTTGGCCTCGGGGAGCTGTTTTTT
TRBJ1-4 TRBD1 TRBV4-3 . CASSQNQGAAGEKLFF TGCGCCAGCAGCCAAAATCAGGGGGCGGCGGGTGAAAAACTGTTTTTT
TRBJ1-2 . TRBV6-1 . CASSLKQGDGYTF TGTGCCAGCAGTTTGAAACAGGGAGATGGCTACACCTTC
TRBJ2-7 TRBD1 TRBV6-5 . CASSLGTGASYEQYF TGTGCCAGCAGTTTAGGGACAGGGGCTTCCTACGAGCAGTACTTC
TRBJ1-5 . TRBV10-3 few CAIGEHDQPQHF TGTGCCATCGGCGAGCACGATCAGCCCCAGCATTTT
TRBJ1-2 . TRBV18 . CASSPGASGYYGYTF TGTGCCAGCTCACCGGGGGCCTCGGGGTACTATGGCTACACCTTC
TRBJ2-3 . TRBV27 . CASSLYRDDTQYF TGTGCCAGCAGTTTATATCGGGATGATACGCAGTATTTT
TRBJ2-7 TRBD1 TRBV2 . CASSKQGPRYEQYF TGTGCCAGCAGTAAACAGGGGCCCCGCTACGAGCAGTACTTC
TRBJ1-2 . TRBV28 . CASSLIQGTGYTF TGTGCCAGCAGTTTAATCCAGGGAACCGGCTACACCTTC
TRBJ2-2 TRBD2 TRBV7-7 few CASSSTSGRAGELFF TGTGCCAGCAGCTCGACTAGCGGGAGGGCCGGGGAGCTGTTTTTT
TRBJ2-7 . TRBV6-5 . CASRSQIESGYEQYF TGTGCCAGCAGGAGCCAGATAGAGAGTGGCTACGAGCAGTACTTC
TRBJ2-1 TRBD2 TRBV7-2 . CASSLASGRAGKFF TGTGCCAGCAGCTTAGCTAGCGGGAGGGCCGGTAAGTTCTTC
TRBJ2-6 TRBD1 TRBV30 . CACQPGQVASGANVLTF TGTGCCTGTCAACCGGGACAGGTCGCATCTGGGGCCAACGTCCTGACTTTC
TRBJ2-6 . TRBV4-1 . CASSQVYVANVLTF TGCGCCAGCAGCCAAGTTTATGTGGCCAACGTCCTGACTTTC
TRBJ1-4 . TRBV7-9 . CASSHDLGVAEKLFF TGTGCCAGCAGCCACGACCTGGGGGTCGCTGAAAAACTGTTTTTT
TRBJ2-3 TRBD1 TRBV7-3 . CASSARQGVSTDTQYF TGTGCCAGCAGCGCCCGACAGGGGGTGAGCACAGATACGCAGTATTTT
TRBJ2-3 TRBD2 TRBV7-2 once CASSLLAGNVDTQYF TGTGCCAGCAGCTTACTAGCGGGGAATGTGGATACGCAGTATTTT
TRBJ2-7 TRBD2 TRBV19 . CASSIRLADLYEQYF TGTGCCAGTAGTATACGACTAGCGGACCTCTACGAGCAGTACTTC
TRBJ1-2 . TRBV11-2 . CASSPDRVYGYTF TGTGCCAGCAGTCCGGACAGAGTCTATGGCTACACCTTC
TRBJ1-2 . TRBV2 . CASSVGPNYGYTF TGTGCCAGCAGTGTGGGTCCGAACTATGGCTACACCTTC
TRBJ1-1 . TRBV6-1 . CASMTELMNTEAFF TGTGCCAGCATGACAGAACTCATGAACACTGAAGCTTTCTTT
TRBJ1-4 . TRBV25-1 . CASSELKAGARSEKLFF TGTGCCAGCAGTGAACTTAAGGCAGGGGCCAGATCTGAAAAACTGTTTTTT
TRBJ1-6 TRBD1 TRBV7-9 . CASSFGTGFSPLHF TGTGCCAGCAGCTTTGGGACAGGGTTCTCACCCCTCCACTTT
TRBJ2-5 . TRBV6-1 . CASSDRQIAETQYF TGTGCCAGCAGTGATCGACAAATAGCGGAGACCCAGTACTTC
TRBJ1-5 . TRBV30 . CAWSGGNQPQHF TGTGCCTGGAGTGGGGGAAATCAGCCCCAGCATTTT
TRBJ2-3 . TRBV9 once CASSFTPQGGDTQYF TGTGCCAGCAGCTTCACTCCACAGGGAGGGGATACGCAGTATTTT
TRBJ2-2 . TRBV9 . CASSVERGSDTGELFF TGTGCCAGCAGCGTAGAAAGAGGTTCCGACACCGGGGAGCTGTTTTTT
TRBJ1-1 . TRBV7-2 . CASSSGGDTEAFF TGTGCCAGCAGCTCGGGGGGAGACACTGAAGCTTTCTTT
TRBJ1-5 . TRBV5-6 . CASSFGINQPQHF TGTGCCAGCAGCTTTGGCATTAATCAGCCCCAGCATTTT
TRBJ2-7 . TRBV11-3 . CASSLVAGSYEQYF TGTGCCAGCAGCTTAGTGGCAGGCTCCTACGAGCAGTACTTC
TRBJ1-4 . TRBV5-1 . CASSSGRGGEKLFF TGCGCCAGCAGCTCGGGAAGGGGAGGGGAAAAACTGTTTTTT
TRBJ2-3 TRBD1 TRBV2 . CASSLGQGASDTQYF TGTGCCAGCAGTTTGGGACAGGGGGCGTCAGATACGCAGTATTTT
TRBJ2-5 . TRBV5-4 . CASSQVEAGETQYF TGTGCCAGCAGCCAAGTTGAGGCCGGGGAGACCCAGTACTTC
TRBJ2-1 TRBD1 TRBV9 . CASTFGDRNINEQFF TGTGCCAGCACCTTTGGGGACAGGAATATTAACGAGCAGTTCTTC
TRBJ1-2 . TRBV30 . CAWPDSKIPLYGYTF TGTGCCTGGCCGGACAGTAAAATTCCCTTGTATGGCTACACCTTC
TRBJ2-3 . TRBV5-8 . CASSGGRVGTDTQYF TGTGCCAGCAGCGGGGGAAGGGTCGGAACAGATACGCAGTATTTT
TRBJ2-7 TRBD1 TRBV10-1 . CASSELIVTGTGDFLGYEQYF TGCGCCAGCAGTGAATTAATCGTTACAGGGACAGGGGACTTCCTAGGCTACGAGCAGTACTTC
TRBJ2-2 TRBD2 TRBV6-6 . CASSYRLGGTGELFF TGTGCCAGCAGTTACAGACTCGGGGGGACCGGGGAGCTGTTTTTT
TRBJ1-1 TRBD1 TRBV5-6 . CASSPGTGATGAEAFF TGTGCCAGCAGTCCTGGGACAGGGGCAACTGGGGCTGAAGCTTTCTTT